This T cell receptor beta chain was sequenced for a study of T cells in Graves' hyperthyroidism and ophthalmopathy. Amplification yielded TCR beta CDR3 regions, with RNA transcripts as the source. First-round RT-PCR with HTBI primers amplified the TCR CDR3 region. TCRdb re-called the multiplex PCR reads through MiXCR, storing one row per CDR3 protein. The sample shows 600,000 to 850,000 distinct CDR3 sequences, around 20% of them seen only once. When hyperthyroidism was first diagnosed, the blood sample was taken, preceding any ophthalmopathy symptoms. The CDR3 consists of 16 residues. The V and J ends lost 2 bases and 4 bases respectively, with 17 bases between them. Per the germline V gene, CDR1 is LGHDT and CDR2 is YNNKEL (reference sequence).

The sequenced material came from blood. This chain joins TRBV3-1 and TRBJ2-5, with TRBD2 as a possible D gene (6 bases). The sequence was obtained from a woman in her forties or fifties with Graves' hyperthyroidism that later progressed to Graves' ophthalmopathy. This CDR3 is CASSQWSAGRGETQYF. CDR3 nucleotides: TGTGCCAGCAGCCAATGGTCGGCGGGACGGGGAGAGACCCAGTACTTC.